This entry lists 5 T cell receptor beta chains sequenced from one sample in a study of cytomegalovirus exposure and HLA in healthy donors. Assay: immunoSEQ multiplex PCR; the TCRdb copy retains only in-frame clones and omits some. The sample consists of some 290,000 clones, over 75% of them appearing once. Sequencing was carried out using PBMCs. The origin of the receptors is a young man in good health and CMV-seronegative.

This chain connects TRBV6-5 to TRBJ1-1; D is uncertain. Germline V CDR1 and CDR2: MNHEY, SVGAGI. V lost 4 bases and J 1 base, leaving 10 bases between the germline ends. The CDR3 has 14 amino acids. The CDR3 here is CASSSPGSNTEAFF. CDR3 nucleotide sequence: TGTGCCAGCAGTTCTCCGGGGTCGAACACTGAAGCTTTCTTT.

This clone was recorded only once. V is TRBV19 and J is TRBJ1-5, with D perhaps matching TRBD1 (5 bases). The germline V gene encodes CDR1 LNHDA and CDR2 SQIVND (reference sequence). The germline V and J ends were trimmed by 5 bases and 10 bases, with 18 bases remaining between them. The CDR3 covers 14 residues. The CDR3 region is CASSVTGGNVPQHF. Written as DNA, the CDR3 is TGTGCCAGTAGTGTTACAGGCGGAAATGTTCCCCAGCATTTT.

The CDR3 coding sequence is TGTGCTAGTGGTTTTGAGGGTATGCATGAGCAGTTCTTC. This encodes CASGFEGMHEQFF. This chain joins TRBV12-5 and TRBJ2-1; a weak D match, TRBD2 (5 bases). Trimming left V 3 bases short and J 8 bases short, with 11 bases between. The CDR3 loop spans 13 amino acids. Germline-derived CDR1 and CDR2 are LGHNT and FRNRAP.

V gene TRBV14 combines with J gene TRBJ2-5; D might be TRBD1 (5 bases). V lost 2 bases to trimming and J lost 5 bases, with 12 bases between them. The CDR3 is 14 residues long. Per germline, CDR1 SGHDN and CDR2 FVKESK. The CDR3 coding sequence is TGTGCCAGCAGCCAAAATCAGGGTCAGGAGACCCAGTACTTC. Amino acid sequence: CASSQNQGQETQYF.

The rearrangement joins TRBV5-4 to TRBJ1-2; 9 bases match TRBD1. Germline CDR1 and CDR2: SGHNT and YYREEE (reference sequence). V shed 0 bases, J shed 4 bases, and the junction held 4 bases outside the gene matches. The CDR3 contains 15 residues. CDR3 bases: TGTGCCAGCAGCTTGGGACAGGGGGGGGCCTATGGCTACACCTTC. Its translation is CASSLGQGGAYGYTF. Filled out from reference TRBV5-4 and TRBJ1-2, the complete variable domain reads ETGVTQSPTHLIKTRGQQVTLRCSSQSGHNTVSWYQQALGQGPQFIFQYYREEENGRGNFPPRFSGLQFPNYSSELNVNALELDDSALYLCASSLGQGGAYGYTFGSGTRLTVV.